The 14 T cell receptor beta chains below all came from one sample that was sequenced in a study of PD-L1 blockade in urothelial cancer. Clones were sequenced by immunoSEQ multiplex PCR, and TCRdb holds only the in-frame ones, with some missing. The top ten hold 3.4% of the sample, which has approximately 70,000 clones, roughly nine tenths seen once. This material consisted of PBMCs, taken around atezolizumab (anti-PD-L1) treatment. These receptors were obtained from a man aged 60 to 75 with urothelial cancer.

The chain is built from TRBV29-1 and TRBJ1-2; D perhaps matches TRBD1 (6 bases). In germline, CDR1 is SQVTM, CDR2 ANQGSEA. V lost 7 bases and J 2 bases, leaving 11 bases between the germline ends. This CDR3 has 12 residues. CDR3 protein: CSAGGINYGYTF. The CDR3, as DNA: TGCAGCGCGGGGGGCATAAACTATGGCTACACCTTC.

CDR3 bases: TGTGCCAGTGAGAGGGATTATGGCTACACCTTC. Translated: CASERDYGYTF. The V call is TRBV19, the J call TRBJ1-2; D not certain. V was trimmed by 8 bases and J by 5 bases, leaving 9 bases between them. CDR1 LNHDA and CDR2 SQIVND come from the germline V gene (reference sequence). The CDR3 totals 11 residues.

The rearrangement links TRBV11-3 to TRBJ2-1; TRBD2 might be the D (5 bases). Germline CDR1 SGHNT, CDR2 YENEEA. The CDR3 covers 19 residues. V gave up 3 bases and J gave up 4 bases, with 25 bases separating them. The CDR3: CASSFWETWRRLLYNEQFF. The CDR3 region has the DNA TGTGCCAGCAGCTTTTGGGAGACGTGGCGCCGTCTCTTGTACAATGAGCAGTTCTTC.

The J gene is TRBJ1-1, the V gene TRBV5-8, with D possibly matching TRBD1 (5 bases). This CDR3 is 14 amino acids long. From germline, CDR1 is SGHTS and CDR2 YDEGEE. Trimming took off 5 bases at V and 6 bases at J, with 17 bases between the two ends. The CDR3 loop reads CASRYDRAPAEAFF. CDR3 nucleotides: TGTGCCAGCAGATATGACAGAGCGCCTGCTGAAGCTTTCTTT.

The chain employs TRBV7-9 and TRBJ2-3, with 8 bases lining up with TRBD2. The CDR3 extends over 14 amino acids. Per germline, CDR1 SEHNR and CDR2 FQNEAQ (reference sequence). Trimming at V came to 1 base and at J to 6 bases, leaving 3 bases not matched to a gene. Here the CDR3 DNA reads TGTGCCAGCAGCTTAGTATCGGGGGGGGATACGCAGTATTTT. It is translated as CASSLVSGGDTQYF.

The chain uses TRBV2 and TRBJ2-7; 8 bases agree with TRBD2. CDR3 length: 13 residues. Germline V gene lookup returns CDR1 SNHLY and CDR2 FYNNEI. The junction had 5 bases not matched to a gene; V was cut back by 7 bases and J by 3 bases. The CDR3 reads CASTNRGGYEQYF. The CDR3 DNA reads TGTGCCAGCACCAACCGGGGGGGCTACGAGCAGTACTTC.

J is TRBJ1-1 and V is TRBV28; maybe TRBD1 (5 bases). Germline assignment: CDR1 MDHEN and CDR2 SYDVKM. The CDR3 is made up of 14 amino acids. Trimming stripped 4 bases from V and 2 bases from J, with 11 bases between. The CDR3 DNA reads as TGTGCCAGCAGTTCTGGGGCAGCCAACACTGAAGCTTTCTTT. Translating it yields CASSSGAANTEAFF.

Only one count was recorded for this clone. The chain is built from TRBV18 and TRBJ2-7, with 7 bases aligning to TRBD1. Germline V gives CDR1 KGHSH, CDR2 LQKENI. This CDR3 comprises 14 residues. V lost 0 bases, J lost 4 bases, and 3 bases stayed unmatched. DNA for the CDR3: TGTGCCAGCTCACCACCGGGACAGCCGTACGAGCAGTACTTC. It yields the protein CASSPPGQPYEQYF.

This chain uses TRBV19 with TRBJ2-3; a possible D gene is TRBD1 (5 bases). V lost 3 bases and J 6 bases, leaving 13 bases between the germline ends. Per germline, CDR1 LNHDA and CDR2 SQIVND (reference sequence). This CDR3 is 14 amino acids long. CDR3 protein: CASSMQGGLDTQYF. The CDR3, as DNA: TGTGCCAGTAGTATGCAGGGTGGATTGGATACGCAGTATTTT.

This chain connects TRBV11-3 to TRBJ2-7; tentative D call: TRBD2 (5 bases). The CDR3 is 15 residues long. Germline-derived CDR1 and CDR2 are SGHNT and YENEEA. Trimming took 3 bases from V and 0 from J, leaving 12 bases between them. CDR3 protein: CASSFSWGDSYEQYF. In DNA, the CDR3 is TGTGCCAGCAGCTTCTCTTGGGGAGACTCCTACGAGCAGTACTTC. Variable domain in full (rest from reference TRBV11-3 and TRBJ2-7): EAGVVQSPRYKIIEKKQPVAFWCNPISGHNTLYWYLQNLGQGPELLIRYENEEAVDDSQLPKDRFSAERLKGVDSTLKIQPAELGDSAVYLCASSFSWGDSYEQYFGPGTRLTVT.

The chain links TRBV7-9 to TRBJ2-6; possibly TRBD1 for D (6 bases). CDR3 length: 15 amino acids. V was cut by 5 bases and J by 3 bases, with 11 bases left in between. Germline V gene lookup returns CDR1 SEHNR and CDR2 FQNEAQ (reference sequence). CDR3: CASSSTGFGANVLTF. In DNA form, the CDR3 reads TGTGCCAGCAGCAGCACAGGGTTTGGGGCCAACGTCCTGACTTTC.

The rearrangement uses TRBV6-5 and TRBJ1-1; 9 bases match TRBD1. Germline loops: CDR1 MNHEY, CDR2 SVGAGI. This CDR3 is 15 amino acids long. V gave up 5 bases and J gave up 1 base; unmatched junction bases: 5. Written as DNA, the CDR3 is TGTGCCAGCAGTGGGGGACAGGGCACGAACACTGAAGCTTTCTTT. It translates to CASSGGQGTNTEAFF.

The chain recombines TRBV28 with TRBJ1-1, with TRBD1 identical over 10 bases. The CDR3 extends over 16 amino acids. The germline CDR1 and CDR2 sequences are MDHEN and SYDVKM. The V and J ends lost 1 base and 3 bases, in that order; junction bases with no gene match: 5. The CDR3 region has the DNA TGTGCCAGCAGTTTATATCGGACAGGGGGGTACACTGAAGCTTTCTTT. Protein sequence: CASSLYRTGGYTEAFF.

The chain is built from TRBV5-1 and TRBJ2-2; D possibly corresponds to TRBD2 (6 bases). The CDR3 has 14 amino acids. The germline V gene has CDR1 SGHRS and CDR2 YFSETQ. V was shortened by 5 bases and J by 5 bases, with 13 bases between the two germline ends. In nucleotides, the CDR3 is TGCGCCAGCAGATACGCGGCGGGAACCGGGGAGCTGTTTTTT. Protein sequence: CASRYAAGTGELFF.